This T cell receptor beta chain was documented in a study of OX40 agonist ivuxolimab in advanced cancers. CDR1 is SGHNT and CDR2 is YYREEE in the germline V gene (reference sequence). The CDR3 is made up of 16 amino acids. With 4 bases clipped from V and 3 bases from J, the junction kept 9 bases outside the gene matches. Profiled with immunoSEQ multiplex PCR; TCRdb holds only in-frame clones, not every one. The sample includes under 70,000 clones, roughly 90% of them seen just once. The genes are TRBV5-4 and TRBJ2-1; TRBD1 matches 8 bases. This receptor was obtained from an adult with an advanced solid tumor such as melanoma, head and neck, liver or kidney cancer. This sample comprised CD4+ or CD8+ T cells sorted from blood, obtained in a trial of the OX40 agonist ivuxolimab. In DNA form, the CDR3 reads TGTGCCAGCAGCCGAACGCAGGGGGCTAACTACAATGAGCAGTTCTTC. Its protein product is CASSRTQGANYNEQFF.